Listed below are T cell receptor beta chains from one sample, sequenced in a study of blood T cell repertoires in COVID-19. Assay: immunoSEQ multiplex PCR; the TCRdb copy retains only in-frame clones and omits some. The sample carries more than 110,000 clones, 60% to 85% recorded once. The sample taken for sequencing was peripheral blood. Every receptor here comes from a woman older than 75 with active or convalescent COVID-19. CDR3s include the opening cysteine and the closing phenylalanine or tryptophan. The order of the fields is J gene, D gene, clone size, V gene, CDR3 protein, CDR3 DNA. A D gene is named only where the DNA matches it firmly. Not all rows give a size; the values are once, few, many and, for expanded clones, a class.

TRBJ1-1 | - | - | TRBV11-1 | CASSTERGRDPKAFF | TGTGCCAGCAGCACAGAAAGGGGTAGGGATCCGAAAGCTTTCTTT
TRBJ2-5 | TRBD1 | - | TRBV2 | CASSRDREETQYF | TGTGCCAGCAGCCGGGACAGGGAAGAGACCCAGTACTTC
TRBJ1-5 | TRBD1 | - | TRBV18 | CASSPTTGGQQPQHF | TGTGCCAGCTCACCCACTACAGGGGGCCAGCAGCCCCAGCATTTT
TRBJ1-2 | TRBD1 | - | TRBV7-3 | CASSLTGGGYGYTF | TGTGCCAGCAGCTTAACAGGGGGCGGGTATGGCTACACCTTC
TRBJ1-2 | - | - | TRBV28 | CASSLVVGGGGYTF | TGTGCCAGCAGTTTAGTTGTTGGGGGAGGGGGCTACACCTTC
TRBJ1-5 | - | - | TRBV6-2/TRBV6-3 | CASSYWGGPQHF | TGTGCCAGCAGTTACTGGGGAGGGCCCCAGCATTTT
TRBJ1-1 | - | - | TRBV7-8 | CASRPPGMNTEAFF | TGTGCCAGCAGACCGCCGGGAATGAACACTGAAGCTTTCTTT
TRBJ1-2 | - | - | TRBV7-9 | CASSTGRILYYGYTF | TGTGCCAGCAGCACAGGACGGATACTCTACTATGGCTACACCTTC
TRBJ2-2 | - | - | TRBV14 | CASSQDRSPGELFF | TGTGCCAGCAGCCAGGACAGAAGTCCCGGGGAGCTGTTTTTT
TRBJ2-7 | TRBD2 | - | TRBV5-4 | CASSSPSWGRGGSEQYF | TGTGCCAGCAGCTCACCAAGCTGGGGTCGCGGGGGTAGCGAGCAGTACTTC
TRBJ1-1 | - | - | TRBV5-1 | CASSLAGGVETEAFF | TGCGCCAGCAGCTTGGCCGGGGGGGTCGAAACTGAAGCTTTCTTT
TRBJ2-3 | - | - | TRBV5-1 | CASSRTTTDTQYF | TGCGCCAGCAGCCGCACGACAACAGATACGCAGTATTTT
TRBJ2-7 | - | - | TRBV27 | CASSPLRGSSYEQYF | TGTGCCAGCAGTCCCCTGCGGGGCAGCTCCTACGAGCAGTACTTC
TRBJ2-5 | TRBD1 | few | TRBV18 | CASSSGQGETQYF | TGTGCCAGCTCGAGCGGACAGGGTGAGACCCAGTACTTC
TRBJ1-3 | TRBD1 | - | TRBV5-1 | CASSLDQQGTGNTIYF | TGCGCCAGCAGCTTGGACCAACAGGGGACTGGAAACACCATATATTTT
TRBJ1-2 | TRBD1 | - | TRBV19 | CASSIDRDRGYGYTF | TGTGCCAGTAGTATAGATCGCGACAGGGGCTATGGCTACACCTTC
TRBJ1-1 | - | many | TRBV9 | CASSDSPGRSEAFF | TGTGCCAGCAGCGACTCACCAGGGCGCTCGGAAGCTTTCTTT
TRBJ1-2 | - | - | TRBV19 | CASSIQAANYGYTF | TGTGCCAGTAGTATACAGGCCGCTAACTATGGCTACACCTTC
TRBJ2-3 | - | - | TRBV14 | CASSYITSTDTQYF | TGTGCCAGCAGTTATATCACTAGCACAGATACGCAGTATTTT
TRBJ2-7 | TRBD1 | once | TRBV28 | CASSLGTGATYEQYF | TGTGCCAGCAGTTTAGGGACAGGAGCAACCTACGAGCAGTACTTC
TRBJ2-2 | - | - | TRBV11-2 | CASSLGSSVSTGELFF | TGTGCCAGCAGCTTAGGAAGTAGCGTTAGCACCGGGGAGCTGTTTTTT
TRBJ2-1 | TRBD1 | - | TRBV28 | CASSLYRQGKKNEQFF | TGTGCCAGCAGTTTATATCGACAGGGGAAAAAAAATGAGCAGTTCTTC
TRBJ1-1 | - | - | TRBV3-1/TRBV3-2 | CASSRGSVGTEAFF | TGTGCCAGCAGCCGAGGTAGTGTGGGCACTGAAGCTTTCTTT
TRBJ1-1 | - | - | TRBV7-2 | CASSLVPDRNTEAFF | TGTGCCAGCAGCTTAGTACCCGACAGGAACACTGAAGCTTTCTTT
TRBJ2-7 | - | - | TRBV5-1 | CASSLPTSPYEQYF | TGCGCCAGCAGCTTACCGACTAGTCCCTACGAGCAGTACTTC
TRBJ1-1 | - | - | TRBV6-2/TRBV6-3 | CASSYGYRMNTEAFF | TGTGCCAGCAGTTACGGGTACAGAATGAACACTGAAGCTTTCTTT
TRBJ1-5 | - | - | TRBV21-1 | CASSKRRQGAGQPQHF | TGTGCCAGCAGCAAAAGGAGGCAGGGGGCTGGTCAGCCCCAGCATTTT
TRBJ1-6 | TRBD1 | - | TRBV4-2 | CASSQEIGRGLSPLHF | TGTGCCAGCAGCCAAGAGATAGGCAGGGGGCTATCACCCCTCCACTTT
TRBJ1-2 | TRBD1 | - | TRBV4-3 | CASSLNLVQGDGYTF | TGCGCCAGCAGCCTCAATCTCGTACAGGGGGATGGCTACACCTTC
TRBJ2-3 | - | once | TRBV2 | CASSVSYTQYF | TGTGCCAGCAGTGTAAGCTATACGCAGTATTTT
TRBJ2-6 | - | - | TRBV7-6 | CASSPGSGSSGANVLTF | TGTGCCAGCAGCCCCGGGTCGGGATCATCTGGGGCCAACGTCCTGACTTTC
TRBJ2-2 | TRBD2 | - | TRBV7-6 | CASTQGLAGGPGTGELFF | TGTGCCAGCACCCAAGGGCTAGCGGGGGGGCCGGGCACCGGGGAGCTGTTTTTT
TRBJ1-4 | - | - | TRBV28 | CASTTGGSEKLFF | TGTGCCAGCACTACCGGGGGGTCGGAAAAACTGTTTTTT
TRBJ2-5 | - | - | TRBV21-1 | CASSKIQSGGAPETQYF | TGTGCCAGCAGCAAAATTCAGAGCGGGGGGGCCCCAGAGACCCAGTACTTC
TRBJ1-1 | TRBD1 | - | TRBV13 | CASSLVAGQGLNTEAFF | TGTGCCAGCAGCTTAGTAGCGGGACAGGGGCTGAACACTGAAGCTTTCTTT
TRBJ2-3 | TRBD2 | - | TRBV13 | CASSPKALAGSTDTQYF | TGTGCCAGCAGCCCAAAGGCACTAGCGGGGAGCACAGATACGCAGTATTTT
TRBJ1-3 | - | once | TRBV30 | CAWSVGIFGGGNTIYF | TGTGCCTGGAGTGTGGGTATTTTTGGCGGGGGAAACACCATATATTTT
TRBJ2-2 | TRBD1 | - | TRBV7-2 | CASSLRSGGQGPGELFF | TGTGCCAGCAGCTTACGGAGTGGGGGACAGGGCCCCGGGGAGCTGTTTTTT
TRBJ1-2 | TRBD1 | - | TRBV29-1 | CSVDGGQKYGYTF | TGCAGCGTTGATGGGGGACAGAAATATGGCTACACCTTC
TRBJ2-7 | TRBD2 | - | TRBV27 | CASSAGLGFNYEQYF | TGTGCCAGCAGTGCGGGACTAGGATTTAACTACGAGCAGTACTTC
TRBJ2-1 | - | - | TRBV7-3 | CASSPTGTSYNEQFF | TGTGCCAGCAGCCCTACAGGGACCTCCTACAATGAGCAGTTCTTC
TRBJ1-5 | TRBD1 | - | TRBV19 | CASRQDRGGNQPQHF | TGTGCCAGTAGGCAAGACAGGGGCGGTAATCAGCCCCAGCATTTT
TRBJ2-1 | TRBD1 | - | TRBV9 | CASSTLTGIDEQFF | TGTGCCAGCAGCACCCTGACAGGGATCGATGAGCAGTTCTTC
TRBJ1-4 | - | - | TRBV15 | CATSREGNRVREKLFF | TGTGCCACCAGCAGAGAGGGGAACAGGGTTAGAGAAAAACTGTTTTTT
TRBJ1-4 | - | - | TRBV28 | CASSTGTMNEKLFF | TGTGCCAGCAGTACCGGGACAATGAATGAAAAACTGTTTTTT
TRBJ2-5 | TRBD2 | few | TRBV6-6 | CASSYSKRGGPETQYF | TGTGCCAGCAGTTACTCGAAGCGGGGGGGCCCGGAGACCCAGTACTTC
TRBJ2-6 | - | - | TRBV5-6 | CASSLVGTDFSGANVLTF | TGTGCCAGCAGCTTGGTCGGCACCGACTTCTCTGGGGCCAACGTCCTGACTTTC
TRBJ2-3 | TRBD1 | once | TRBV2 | CASSTGTASTDTQYF | TGTGCCAGCAGCACGGGGACAGCTAGCACAGATACGCAGTATTTT
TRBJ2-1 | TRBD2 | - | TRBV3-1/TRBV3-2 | CASSHSRGGAYNEQFF | TGTGCCAGCAGCCATTCGCGCGGGGGGGCCTACAATGAGCAGTTCTTC
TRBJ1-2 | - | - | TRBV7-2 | CASSLAPTVSYGYTF | TGTGCCAGCAGCTTAGCCCCGACAGTCAGTTATGGCTACACCTTC
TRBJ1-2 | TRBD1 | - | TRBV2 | CASSERRDRGSGYTF | TGTGCCAGCAGTGAACGTAGGGACAGGGGATCAGGCTACACCTTC
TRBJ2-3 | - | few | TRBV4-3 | CASSQRGGSSTDTQYF | TGCGCCAGCAGCCAGAGGGGGGGATCTAGCACAGATACGCAGTATTTT
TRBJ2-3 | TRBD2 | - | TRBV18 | CASSLTSGGYTDTQYF | TGTGCCAGCTCATTAACTAGCGGGGGGTACACAGATACGCAGTATTTT
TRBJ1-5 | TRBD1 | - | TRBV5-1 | CASSSLGQGGQPQHF | TGCGCCAGCAGCTCCCTGGGGCAGGGGGGTCAGCCCCAGCATTTT